The clone carrying this T cell receptor beta chain was detected only once. Primers included in the PCR were 60 Vbeta and 13 Jbeta primers. TCRdb's table, derived via immunoSEQ multiplex PCR, lists solely in-frame clones and lacks some. Seen here are 150,000 to 200,000 clones, about 74% observed once, and the top ten hold about 3.1%. Trimming cost V 3 bases and J 7 bases; bases outside gene matches: 7. This CDR3 has 14 amino acids. Germline values: CDR1 MDHEN, CDR2 SYDVKM. Nominally healthy donors were sampled, though unrecorded immune exposures were likely. The sample is drawn from a study of cytomegalovirus exposure and HLA in healthy donors.

The material sequenced was PBMCs. The sequence came from a male donor in good health and CMV-seronegative. V usage is TRBV28 and J usage is TRBJ1-2; TRBD1 aligns across 8 bases. CDR3 region: CASSFPSGGGGYTF. The DNA of the CDR3 is TGTGCCAGCAGTTTCCCCTCAGGGGGCGGTGGCTACACCTTC.